A single sample is the source of the 5 T cell receptor beta chains below, sequenced in a study of T cell changes during pregnancy in multiple sclerosis. Profiling relied on immunoSEQ multiplex PCR, and the TCRdb table lists in-frame clones only, not all of them. The data contain tens of thousands of clones, approximately 90% of them singletons. Sequenced material: CD4+ T cells from peripheral blood mononuclear cells, taken in the second trimester of pregnancy. Receptor source: a female donor in good health, enrolled as a control in a pregnancy study.

V gene TRBV14 combines with J gene TRBJ2-1; 11 nucleotides match TRBD2. J lost 7 bases, V lost 5 bases, and 7 bases had no gene match. CDR1 is SGHDN and CDR2 is FVKESK in the germline V gene. This CDR3 contains 15 residues. The CDR3 DNA reads TGTGCCAGCAGCTACCTAGCGGGGGGACGGAATGAGCAGTTCTTC. Its protein is CASSYLAGGRNEQFF.

The J gene is TRBJ2-7, the V gene TRBV15; D might be TRBD1 (6 bases). The CDR3 extends over 14 amino acids. Germline CDR1 LNHNV, CDR2 YYDKDF (reference sequence). V was shortened by 1 base and J by 2 bases, with 9 bases between the two germline ends. CDR3 loop: CATSRGTAPYEQYF. CDR3 nucleotide sequence: TGTGCCACCAGCAGAGGGACAGCGCCCTACGAGCAGTACTTC.

The rearrangement joins TRBV30 to TRBJ1-2; D ambiguous. This CDR3 has 12 residues. V lost 5 bases and J 8 bases, leaving 15 bases between the germline ends. Germline lookup yields CDR1 GTSNPN and CDR2 SVGIG (reference sequence). CDR3 sequence: CAWSVGQVGYTF. The CDR3 DNA follows: TGTGCCTGGTCTGTTGGGCAGGTCGGCTACACCTTC.

This chain uses TRBV5-6 with TRBJ2-7; 11 bases are a match to TRBD1. J was trimmed by 3 bases and V by 4 bases; bases with no gene match: 6. This CDR3 spans 15 amino acids. Germline V gene data show CDR1 as SGHDT and CDR2 as YYEEEE. For the CDR3, the DNA is TGTGCCAGCAGCCGGCGTGGGACAGGGGGCTACGAGCAGTACTTC. Translating gives CASSRRGTGGYEQYF.

The chain links TRBV4-3 to TRBJ1-2; D is ambiguous. This CDR3 is built from 14 residues. Germline V gene sequence: CDR1 LGHNA, CDR2 YSLEER. The germline V and J ends were trimmed by 1 base and 8 bases, with 14 bases remaining between them. CDR3 in DNA: TGCGCCAGCAGCCAAGCGGGAACGGTGGGAGGCTACACCTTC. It specifies CASSQAGTVGGYTF.